Listed below are T cell receptor beta chains from one sample, sequenced in a study of CD8 T cells in ankylosing spondylitis. In TCRdb, the 5' RACE reads were re-called with MiXCR into one record per CDR3 protein. Of roughly 700,000 distinct CDR3 sequences in the sample, around 19% are singletons; the top ten hold about a fifth. The sample was blood, either unsorted or a sorted T cell fraction (not recorded which). Receptors originate from a male donor with ankylosing spondylitis. The CDR3 runs from the conserved cysteine through the conserved F or W. The order of the fields is V gene, clone size, J gene, D gene, CDR3 protein, CDR3 DNA. D genes are given only for firm matches. Not every row has a clone size; where given, it reads once, few, many or a size class.

V gene: TRBV7-2
clone size: many
J gene: TRBJ2-7
D gene: TRBD1
CDR3 protein: CASSLAGTGTYEQYF
CDR3 DNA: TGTGCCAGCAGCTTAGCTGGGACAGGGACTTACGAGCAGTACTTC

V gene: TRBV12-3/TRBV12-4
clone size: .
J gene: TRBJ1-1
D gene: .
CDR3 protein: CTLSLMMGPGPTNTEAFF
CDR3 DNA: TGTACCCTCAGTTTAATGATGGGTCCCGGGCCAACCAACACTGAAGCTTTCTTT

V gene: TRBV4-1
clone size: .
J gene: TRBJ2-7
D gene: .
CDR3 protein: CASSQEQDLSYEQYF
CDR3 DNA: TGCGCCAGCAGCCAAGAGCAGGACCTCTCCTACGAGCAGTACTTC

V gene: TRBV6-2/TRBV6-3
clone size: .
J gene: TRBJ2-7
D gene: .
CDR3 protein: CASSSPTQKDGVYGYEQYF
CDR3 DNA: TGTGCCAGCAGCTCCCCAACTCAGAAGGACGGAGTGTATGGCTACGAGCAGTACTTC

V gene: TRBV10-3
clone size: .
J gene: TRBJ1-2
D gene: TRBD1
CDR3 protein: CAIKPGTESGYTF
CDR3 DNA: TGTGCCATCAAGCCCGGGACAGAAAGCGGCTACACCTTC

V gene: TRBV6-1
clone size: .
J gene: TRBJ2-1
D gene: TRBD2
CDR3 protein: CASSLTSGIYNEQFF
CDR3 DNA: TGTGCCAGCAGTCTTACTAGCGGAATCTACAATGAGCAGTTCTTC

V gene: TRBV5-1
clone size: .
J gene: TRBJ2-1
D gene: TRBD2
CDR3 protein: CASSRTSGGPLSYNEQFF
CDR3 DNA: TGCGCCAGCAGCAGAACTAGCGGGGGACCCCTCTCCTACAATGAGCAGTTCTTC

V gene: TRBV14
clone size: .
J gene: TRBJ2-3
D gene: .
CDR3 protein: CASSQEGLSDTQYF
CDR3 DNA: TGTGCCAGCAGCCAAGAGGGTCTCTCGGATACGCAGTATTTT

V gene: TRBV12-3/TRBV12-4
clone size: few
J gene: TRBJ1-1
D gene: .
CDR3 protein: CASSLRGATEAFF
CDR3 DNA: TGTGCCAGCAGTTTAAGGGGGGCGACTGAAGCTTTCTTT

V gene: TRBV28
clone size: .
J gene: TRBJ2-1
D gene: TRBD2
CDR3 protein: CASSNRPRLAGRLGNEQFF
CDR3 DNA: TGTGCCAGCAGCAATCGGCCACGCCTAGCGGGGAGGCTGGGCAATGAGCAGTTCTTC

V gene: TRBV7-9
clone size: .
J gene: TRBJ2-7
D gene: TRBD1
CDR3 protein: CASSLAGQGFHEQYF
CDR3 DNA: TGTGCCAGCAGCTTAGCGGGACAGGGGTTCCACGAGCAGTACTTC

V gene: TRBV6-2/TRBV6-3
clone size: few
J gene: TRBJ2-6
D gene: .
CDR3 protein: CASSYRDPGSGANVLTF
CDR3 DNA: TGTGCCAGCAGTTACCGGGATCCAGGGTCTGGGGCCAACGTCCTGACTTTC

V gene: TRBV28
clone size: few
J gene: TRBJ2-4
D gene: .
CDR3 protein: CASREDGWRDIQYF
CDR3 DNA: TGTGCCAGCAGAGAGGACGGATGGAGGGACATTCAGTACTTC

V gene: TRBV6-5
clone size: .
J gene: TRBJ1-4
D gene: .
CDR3 protein: CASSYSGGKNEKLFF
CDR3 DNA: TGTGCCAGCAGTTATTCGGGGGGCAAAAATGAAAAACTGTTTTTT

V gene: TRBV5-6
clone size: few
J gene: TRBJ2-3
D gene: .
CDR3 protein: CASSLGTLISTDTQYF
CDR3 DNA: TGTGCCAGCAGCTTGGGGACACTCATATCCACAGATACGCAGTATTTT

V gene: TRBV7-3
clone size: .
J gene: TRBJ2-1
D gene: TRBD2
CDR3 protein: CASSLTGGPNEQFF
CDR3 DNA: TGTGCCAGCAGTCTGACGGGGGGGCCGAATGAGCAGTTCTTC

V gene: TRBV5-1
clone size: .
J gene: TRBJ1-2
D gene: TRBD1
CDR3 protein: CASSLVSGQGAYGYTF
CDR3 DNA: TGCGCCAGCAGCCTTGTATCGGGACAGGGGGCCTATGGCTACACCTTC

V gene: TRBV5-1
clone size: few
J gene: TRBJ2-5
D gene: .
CDR3 protein: CASSLDTGWEETQYF
CDR3 DNA: TGCGCCAGCAGCTTGGATACGGGGTGGGAAGAGACCCAGTACTTC

V gene: TRBV12-3/TRBV12-4
clone size: .
J gene: TRBJ2-2
D gene: .
CDR3 protein: CAMGGGAGELFF
CDR3 DNA: TGTGCCATGGGGGGGGGCGCCGGGGAGCTGTTTTTT

V gene: TRBV28
clone size: few
J gene: TRBJ2-2
D gene: .
CDR3 protein: CASSTAGAGKNTGELFF
CDR3 DNA: TGTGCCAGCAGTACCGCCGGGGCGGGGAAGAACACCGGGGAGCTGTTTTTT

V gene: TRBV4-1
clone size: .
J gene: TRBJ1-5
D gene: .
CDR3 protein: CASSHGTLSDQPQHF
CDR3 DNA: TGCGCCAGCAGCCACGGGACCCTATCGGATCAGCCCCAGCATTTT

V gene: TRBV12-3/TRBV12-4
clone size: many
J gene: TRBJ2-2
D gene: .
CDR3 protein: CASTPSGELFF
CDR3 DNA: TGTGCCAGCACCCCGAGCGGGGAGCTGTTTTTT

V gene: TRBV12-3/TRBV12-4
clone size: .
J gene: TRBJ2-7
D gene: .
CDR3 protein: CASSLALGGGEHTSYEQYF
CDR3 DNA: TGTGCCAGCAGTTTAGCTCTCGGAGGGGGCGAACACACGTCCTACGAGCAGTACTTC

V gene: TRBV7-6
clone size: .
J gene: TRBJ2-3
D gene: TRBD2
CDR3 protein: CASSLGTSGGLSTDTQYF
CDR3 DNA: TGTGCCAGCAGCTTAGGGACTAGCGGGGGATTGAGCACAGATACGCAGTATTTT

V gene: TRBV6-5
clone size: .
J gene: TRBJ2-7
D gene: .
CDR3 protein: CASSSKFGQFSYEQYF
CDR3 DNA: TGTGCCAGCAGTTCTAAATTTGGACAGTTCTCCTACGAGCAGTACTTC

V gene: TRBV5-6
clone size: .
J gene: TRBJ2-1
D gene: TRBD2
CDR3 protein: CASSSPTSGRFYEQFF
CDR3 DNA: TGTGCCAGCAGCTCGCCGACTAGCGGGAGATTCTATGAGCAGTTCTTC

V gene: TRBV5-1
clone size: .
J gene: TRBJ2-1
D gene: .
CDR3 protein: CASSSQALYNEQFF
CDR3 DNA: TGCGCCAGCAGCTCACAGGCGTTATACAATGAGCAGTTCTTC

V gene: TRBV30
clone size: .
J gene: TRBJ1-2
D gene: .
CDR3 protein: CAWSREGYGYTF
CDR3 DNA: TGTGCCTGGAGTAGGGAAGGGTATGGCTACACCTTC

V gene: TRBV27
clone size: .
J gene: TRBJ2-1
D gene: TRBD2
CDR3 protein: CASTSSGGGAYNEQFF
CDR3 DNA: TGTGCCAGCACCTCGTCGGGGGGAGGAGCCTACAATGAGCAGTTCTTC

V gene: TRBV4-2
clone size: many
J gene: TRBJ2-1
D gene: .
CDR3 protein: CASSQDGNNEQFF
CDR3 DNA: TGTGCCAGCAGCCAAGACGGGAACAATGAGCAGTTCTTC

V gene: TRBV11-2
clone size: few
J gene: TRBJ2-1
D gene: .
CDR3 protein: CASSLVWQGRYNEQFF
CDR3 DNA: TGTGCCAGCAGCTTAGTCTGGCAGGGGCGTTACAATGAGCAGTTCTTC

V gene: TRBV28
clone size: .
J gene: TRBJ2-6
D gene: TRBD2
CDR3 protein: CASSLALGLAALSGANVLTF
CDR3 DNA: TGTGCCAGCAGTTTAGCCCTTGGCCTAGCGGCCTTGTCTGGGGCCAACGTCCTGACTTTC

V gene: TRBV7-9
clone size: .
J gene: TRBJ2-7
D gene: .
CDR3 protein: CASSLSDEQYF
CDR3 DNA: TGTGCCAGCAGCTTATCGGACGAGCAGTACTTC

V gene: TRBV5-1
clone size: many
J gene: TRBJ2-2
D gene: .
CDR3 protein: CASSLRVGELFF
CDR3 DNA: TGCGCCAGCAGCTTGAGGGTCGGGGAGCTGTTTTTT

V gene: TRBV11-2
clone size: .
J gene: TRBJ2-7
D gene: .
CDR3 protein: CASSPSVGYEQYF
CDR3 DNA: TGTGCCAGCAGTCCTTCAGTGGGCTACGAGCAGTACTTC